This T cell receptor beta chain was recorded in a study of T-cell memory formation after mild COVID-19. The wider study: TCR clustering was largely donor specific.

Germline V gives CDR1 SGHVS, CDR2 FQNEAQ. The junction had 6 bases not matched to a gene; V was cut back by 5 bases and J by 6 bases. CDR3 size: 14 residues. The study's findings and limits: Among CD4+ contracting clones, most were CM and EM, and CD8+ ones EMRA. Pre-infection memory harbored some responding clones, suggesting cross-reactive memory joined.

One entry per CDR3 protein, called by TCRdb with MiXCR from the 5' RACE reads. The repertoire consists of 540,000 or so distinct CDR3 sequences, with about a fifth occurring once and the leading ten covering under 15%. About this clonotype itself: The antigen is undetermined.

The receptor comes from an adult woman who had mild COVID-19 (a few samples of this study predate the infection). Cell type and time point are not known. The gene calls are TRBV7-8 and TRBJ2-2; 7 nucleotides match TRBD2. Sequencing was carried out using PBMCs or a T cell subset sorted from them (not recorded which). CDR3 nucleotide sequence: TGTGCCAGCAGCCACCGGGAGGTCGCCGGGGAGCTGTTTTTT. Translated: CASSHREVAGELFF.